This record concerns one T cell receptor beta chain sequence. Its antigen is not identified. This sample is part of a study of cytomegalovirus exposure and HLA in healthy donors. Findings of the study overall: It is likely that the observed cluster of highly shared sequence variants was a sequencing artifact. The study labeled fewer than 200 TCR beta chains cytomegalovirus-associated. Accurate HLA-A and HLA-B prediction from TCR beta sequences was reported for most subjects.

PCR was performed using 60 Vbeta and 13 Jbeta primers. Produced via immunoSEQ multiplex PCR; TCRdb's table is partial and in-frame only. The table includes approximately 170,000 clones, roughly 65% detected once. Samples came from healthy bone marrow donors. The trim removed 8 bases at V and 0 bases at J, leaving 4 bases unmatched. The germline V gene encodes CDR1 GTSNPN and CDR2 SVGIG (reference sequence). This CDR3 comprises 13 residues. This TCR was recovered from a man younger than 30 in good health and CMV-seropositive. V and J are TRBV30 and TRBJ2-5; 9 positions agree with TRBD2. Sequencing was carried out using PBMCs. CDR3 in amino acids: CAAAGGYQETQYF. As DNA, the CDR3 is TGTGCCGCCGCGGGGGGGTACCAAGAGACCCAGTACTTC.